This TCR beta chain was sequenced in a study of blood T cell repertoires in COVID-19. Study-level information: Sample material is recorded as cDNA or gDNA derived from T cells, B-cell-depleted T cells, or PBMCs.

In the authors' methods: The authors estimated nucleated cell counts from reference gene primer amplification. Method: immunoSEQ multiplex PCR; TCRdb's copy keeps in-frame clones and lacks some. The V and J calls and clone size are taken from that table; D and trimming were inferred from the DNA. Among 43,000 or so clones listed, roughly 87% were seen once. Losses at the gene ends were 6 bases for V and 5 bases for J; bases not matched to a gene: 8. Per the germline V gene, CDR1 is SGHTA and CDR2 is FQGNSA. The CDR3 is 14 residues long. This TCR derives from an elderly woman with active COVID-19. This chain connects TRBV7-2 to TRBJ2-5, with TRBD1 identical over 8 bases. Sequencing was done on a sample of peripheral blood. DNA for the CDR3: TGTGCCAGCAGACCGGACAGGGCGAGGGAGACCCAGTACTTC. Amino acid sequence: CASRPDRARETQYF.